Shown below are 28 T cell receptor beta chains from a single sample sequenced in a study of blood T cell repertoires in COVID-19. The repertoire was sequenced with immunoSEQ multiplex PCR; TCRdb's copy has only in-frame clones and lacks some. The data hold about 150,000 clones, with roughly 90% observed a single time. The source material was peripheral blood. The receptors stem from a woman aged 45-60 years with acute or convalescent COVID-19.

The chain employs TRBV7-2 and TRBJ2-3; D is uncertain. This CDR3 is built from 17 residues. V was pared by 2 bases and J by 0 bases, with 15 bases between. Germline V gene sequence: CDR1 SGHTA, CDR2 FQGNSA. The DNA of the CDR3 is TGTGCCAGCAGCTTAATTTTAGTTTATTCTAGCACAGATACGCAGTATTTT. Encoded protein: CASSLILVYSSTDTQYF.

The rearrangement links TRBV7-9 to TRBJ2-1; 13 bases align to TRBD2. The CDR3 has 15 amino acids. V shed 5 bases, J shed 8 bases, and the junction held 6 bases outside the gene matches. Germline V lookup: CDR1 SEHNR, CDR2 FQNEAQ (reference sequence). CDR3: CASSAGLAGVDEQFF. CDR3 coding DNA: TGTGCCAGCAGCGCCGGACTAGCGGGAGTGGATGAGCAGTTCTTC.

The chain employs TRBV6-1 and TRBJ1-5; D might be TRBD1 (5 bases). The V end was cut by 3 bases, the J end by 5 bases, with 14 bases between. This CDR3 has 15 residues. Germline CDR1 reads MNHNS; CDR2 reads SASEGT. CDR3 protein: CASSEDGLGHQPQHF. The CDR3 DNA reads as TGTGCCAGCAGTGAGGACGGTCTGGGGCATCAGCCCCAGCATTTT.

This clone was recorded at least ten times. The V gene is TRBV6-4, the J gene TRBJ1-4; D is undetermined. This CDR3 spans 13 amino acids. V lost 3 bases, J lost 8 bases, and 10 bases lay in between. The germline gives CDR1 MRHNA, CDR2 SNTAGT. CDR3 loop: CASSESEREKLFF. The DNA for the CDR3 is TGTGCCAGCAGTGAATCCGAGAGGGAAAAACTGTTTTTT.

This clone has just one count. The chain carries TRBV19 and TRBJ1-5; the match to TRBD1 covers 7 bases. The V and J ends lost 1 base and 5 bases, in that order; junction bases with no gene match: 5. The CDR3 extends over 15 amino acids. The germline gives CDR1 LNHDA, CDR2 SQIVND (reference sequence). The chain's CDR3 is CASSIANRGDQPQHF. The CDR3 DNA reads TGTGCCAGTAGTATAGCTAACAGGGGCGATCAGCCCCAGCATTTT.

V gene TRBV28 combines with J gene TRBJ2-7, with 8 bases that match TRBD1. The junction had 10 bases not matched to a gene; V was cut back by 4 bases and J by 5 bases. This CDR3 has 15 residues. Germline-derived CDR1 and CDR2 are MDHEN and SYDVKM. CDR3 in amino acids: CASSSPGQALDEQYF. CDR3 DNA: TGTGCCAGCAGTTCACCGGGACAGGCCCTTGACGAGCAGTACTTC.

This clone was observed once. This rearrangement joins TRBV4-1 to TRBJ2-1, with 11 bases that match TRBD2. Germline loops: CDR1 MGHRA, CDR2 YSYEKL. CDR3 length: 18 amino acids. V trimming: 0 bases; J trimming: 12 bases; junction bases outside the gene matches: 16. As DNA, the CDR3 is TGCGCCAGCAGCCAAGATAGAGGGAGGACTAGCGGGCCTTGGGGGCAGTTCTTC. Its translation: CASSQDRGRTSGPWGQFF.

The chain has TRBV6-1 and TRBJ2-3, with 12 bases that match TRBD2. The CDR3 spans 16 residues. The V gene end was trimmed by 0 bases and the J gene end by 5 bases; junction bases not matched to a gene: 3. Germline V gene lookup returns CDR1 MNHNS and CDR2 SASEGT. The DNA of the CDR3 is TGTGCCAGCAGTGAAGCACTAGCGGGGGGTCGAGATACGCAGTATTTT. Amino acid sequence: CASSEALAGGRDTQYF.

This chain joins TRBV3-1 (or the pseudogene TRBV3-2) and TRBJ1-3; no reliable D call. V shed 4 bases and J shed 0 bases, with 10 bases lying between them. The CDR3 totals 15 residues. Germline V gene lookup returns CDR1 LGHDT and CDR2 YNNKEL (reference sequence). CDR3 residues: CASSPDFSSGNTIYF. In DNA form, the CDR3 reads TGTGCCAGCAGCCCGGACTTTAGCTCTGGAAACACCATATATTTT.

The chain combines TRBV10-3 with TRBJ1-2; 9 bases are a match to TRBD1. V shed 3 bases and J 7 bases; nucleotides not matched to a gene: 9. Germline values: CDR1 ENHRY, CDR2 SYGVKD. This CDR3 region has 15 residues. Written as DNA, the CDR3 is TGTGCCATCAGTGATTACCAGGGACAGGGATCTGGCTACACCTTC. Its protein is CAISDYQGQGSGYTF.

This clone has a single count. The chain uses TRBV9 and TRBJ2-3; D unresolved. V dropped 0 bases and J dropped 4 bases, with 18 bases sitting between them. The CDR3 covers 17 residues. Germline V gene sequence: CDR1 SGDLS, CDR2 YYNGEE. Here the CDR3 reads CASSVARNFARPDTQYF. CDR3 DNA sequence: TGTGCCAGCAGCGTAGCTAGGAATTTCGCTCGCCCAGATACGCAGTATTTT.

This clone was observed a handful of times. The V gene is TRBV24-1, the J gene TRBJ1-2, with TRBD1 as a possible D gene (6 bases). Trimming pared 1 base from V and 4 bases from J, leaving 9 bases between. The CDR3 spans 14 residues. Germline V gene lookup returns CDR1 KGHDR and CDR2 SFDVKD. The CDR3 region has the DNA TGTGCCACCAGTGATTTCAGGGGTACCTATGGCTACACCTTC. Its protein product is CATSDFRGTYGYTF.

V gene TRBV7-9 combines with J gene TRBJ2-7; D is possibly TRBD1 (6 bases). This CDR3 is 15 amino acids long. V was cut by 6 bases and J by 2 bases, with 17 bases left in between. Germline CDR1 is SEHNR and CDR2 is FQNEAQ (reference sequence). The CDR3 DNA is TGTGCCAGCAGTCAAGGGACAAGCCTAACCTACGAGCAGTACTTC. Its protein is CASSQGTSLTYEQYF.

In its sample, this clone was seen once. The V call is TRBV4-2, the J call TRBJ2-7, with 7 positions matching TRBD2. There are 16 residues in the CDR3. V shed 0 bases, J shed 2 bases, and the junction held 7 bases outside the gene matches. Per the germline V gene, CDR1 is LGHNA and CDR2 is YNFKEQ. CDR3 sequence: CASSQEGASGAYEQYF. CDR3 DNA sequence: TGTGCCAGCAGCCAAGAAGGGGCTAGCGGAGCCTACGAGCAGTACTTC.

The gene calls are TRBV10-1 and TRBJ1-5; 11 bases match TRBD1. The germline V gene has CDR1 WNHNN and CDR2 SYGVQD (reference sequence). The CDR3 length is 15 residues. Trimming at V came to 4 bases and at J to 7 bases, leaving 6 bases not matched to a gene. The CDR3 bases are TGCGCCAGCAGTGGCTCGGGACAGGGGGAACAGCCCCAGCATTTT. Translation gives CASSGSGQGEQPQHF.

The chain joins TRBV6-5 to TRBJ2-5, with 8 bases aligning to TRBD2. CDR1 MNHEY and CDR2 SVGAGI come from the germline V gene. The junction had 7 bases not matched to a gene; V was cut back by 0 bases and J by 4 bases. The CDR3 spans 16 residues. CDR3 region: CASSYSPSGRLETQYF. Written as DNA, the CDR3 is TGTGCCAGCAGTTACTCCCCTAGCGGGCGATTAGAGACCCAGTACTTC.

This clone was seen just once. The chain has TRBV2 and TRBJ2-7; 9 nucleotides agree with TRBD1. The junction had 5 bases not matched to a gene; V was cut back by 10 bases and J by 1 base. CDR3 length: 13 residues. CDR1 is SNHLY, CDR2 FYNNEI, per germline. The CDR3: CAIDRGLSYEQYF. The CDR3 region has the DNA TGTGCCATCGACAGGGGGTTGTCCTACGAGCAGTACTTC.

The gene calls are TRBV30 and TRBJ2-3, with D hard to call. Germline V gene lookup returns CDR1 GTSNPN and CDR2 SVGIG (reference sequence). The CDR3 length is 16 residues. Trimming pared 5 bases from V and 0 bases from J, leaving 18 bases between. The CDR3 reads CAWESVEASSTDTQYF. Written as DNA, the CDR3 is TGTGCCTGGGAGTCGGTTGAAGCTTCTAGCACAGATACGCAGTATTTT.

This sequence joins TRBV25-1 and TRBJ1-5; tentative D call: TRBD1 (6 bases). The CDR3 is 13 residues long. Germline loops: CDR1 MGHDK, CDR2 SYGVNS. V gave up 7 bases and J gave up 6 bases, with 13 bases separating them. CDR3 residues: CASNQGLGQPQHF. CDR3 nucleotide sequence: TGTGCCAGCAACCAGGGGCTAGGTCAGCCCCAGCATTTT. Looking up the rest from reference TRBV25-1 and TRBJ1-5 gives the full variable domain: EADIYQTPRYLVIGTGKKITLECSQTMGHDKMYWYQQDPGMELHLIHYSYGVNSTEKGDLSSESTVSRIRTEHFPLTLESARPSHTSQYLCASNQGLGQPQHFGDGTRLSIL.

The V gene is TRBV3-1 (or the pseudogene TRBV3-2), the J gene TRBJ2-2, with 14 positions matching TRBD2. This CDR3 has 17 amino acids. V dropped 6 bases and J dropped 7; count of bases not matched to a gene: 10. Germline V gene sequence: CDR1 LGHDT, CDR2 YNNKEL (reference sequence). CDR3 amino acids: CASSPRLAGGPHGELFF. The CDR3 DNA reads TGTGCCAGCAGTCCAAGACTAGCGGGGGGGCCCCACGGGGAGCTGTTTTTT.

The genes are TRBV2 and TRBJ1-1; D ambiguous. The CDR3 is 12 residues long. Per the germline V gene, CDR1 is SNHLY and CDR2 is FYNNEI. Between the trimmed V and J ends, which lost 7 bases and 11 bases, there was a span of 17 bases. CDR3 region: CASIEAGIRAFF. DNA for the CDR3: TGTGCCAGCATCGAGGCGGGTATTCGGGCTTTCTTT. Looking up the rest from reference TRBV2 and TRBJ1-1 gives the full variable domain: EPEVTQTPSHQVTQMGQEVILRCVPISNHLYFYWYRQILGQKVEFLVSFYNNEISEKSEIFDDQFSVERPDGSNFTLKIRSTKLEDSAMYFCASIEAGIRAFFGQGTRLTVV.

The chain links TRBV5-1 to TRBJ2-1; 7 bases align to TRBD2. The CDR3 length is 15 residues. Trimming cost V 7 bases and J 3 bases; bases outside gene matches: 10. Germline V gene sequence: CDR1 SGHRS, CDR2 YFSETQ. The CDR3 loop is CASFSGPGGYNEQFF. In DNA form, the CDR3 reads TGCGCCAGCTTTAGCGGCCCGGGGGGCTACAATGAGCAGTTCTTC.

CDR3 sequence (DNA): TGTGCCAGCAGCCCGAGCGGGGGCCTCCCCGGGGAGCTGTTTTTT. It specifies CASSPSGGLPGELFF. The chain joins TRBV6-4 to TRBJ2-2; 8 positions match TRBD2. V was pared by 6 bases and J by 6 bases, with 9 bases of the junction left unmatched. The CDR3 covers 15 residues. Germline CDR1 and CDR2: MRHNA and SNTAGT.

The chain joins TRBV10-1 to TRBJ2-7; D is undetermined. The germline V and J ends were trimmed by 5 bases and 0 bases, with 14 bases remaining between them. The CDR3 totals 15 residues. From germline, CDR1 is WNHNN and CDR2 SYGVQD (reference sequence). In nucleotides, the CDR3 is TGCGCCAGCAGTTTCGACTCTTTTTTCTCCTACGAGCAGTACTTC. This sequence encodes CASSFDSFFSYEQYF.

This clone was detected only once. V and J are TRBV7-2 and TRBJ1-1; possibly TRBD1 for D (5 bases). There are 15 residues in the CDR3. V lost 4 bases to trimming and J lost 10 bases, with 22 bases between them. Germline V gene lookup returns CDR1 SGHTA and CDR2 FQGNSA. CDR3 sequence: CASSSEPAGPPGAFF. CDR3 in DNA: TGTGCCAGCAGCTCAGAACCCGCGGGGCCCCCTGGAGCTTTCTTT.

This clone was detected once. V usage is TRBV7-3 and J usage is TRBJ1-2, with D perhaps TRBD1 (5 bases). CDR1 is SGHTA and CDR2 is FQGTGA in the germline V gene. CDR3 length: 14 residues. Trimming took 5 bases from V and 2 from J, leaving 12 bases between them. The DNA of the CDR3 is TGTGCCAGCAGCCCCTCGGACACGAACTATGGCTACACCTTC. Amino acid sequence: CASSPSDTNYGYTF.

The V gene is TRBV19, the J gene TRBJ2-2; 7 bases map to TRBD2. The CDR3 runs 15 residues. Germline values: CDR1 LNHDA, CDR2 SQIVND (reference sequence). Trimming cost V 7 bases and J 4 bases; bases outside gene matches: 9. CDR3 protein: CASTEVAGVTGELFF. As DNA, the CDR3 is TGTGCCAGTACTGAGGTGGCGGGAGTCACCGGGGAGCTGTTTTTT.

The chain carries TRBV12-3 or TRBV12-4 and TRBJ1-1, with 7 nucleotides matching TRBD1. The CDR3 contains 13 residues. With V trimmed by 6 bases and J by 1 base, 2 bases remained unmatched. CDR3: CASRGTENTEAFF. For the CDR3, the DNA is TGTGCCAGCAGAGGGACAGAGAACACTGAAGCTTTCTTT.